Detailed here is one T cell receptor (beta chain). The V gene's germline CDR1 is GTSNPN and CDR2 SVGIG (reference sequence). The length of the CDR3 is 12 residues. V was shortened by 4 bases and J by 5 bases, with 11 bases between the two germline ends. This sample was included in a study of identical twins. TCRdb called the 5' RACE reads again in MiXCR, with one record for every CDR3 protein. Among 200,000 to 250,000 distinct CDR3 sequences listed, under 8.5% were seen once. The same data also contributed to another study, on T cells expressing NK-cell markers.

The chain carries TRBV30 and TRBJ1-1; the D gene is possibly TRBD1 (6 bases). This sequence was found in a woman aged 18-29 years in good health. The specimen was CD8+ T cells sorted from blood. CDR3: CAWTPRGTEAFF. The DNA for the CDR3 is TGTGCCTGGACTCCAAGGGGGACTGAAGCTTTCTTT.